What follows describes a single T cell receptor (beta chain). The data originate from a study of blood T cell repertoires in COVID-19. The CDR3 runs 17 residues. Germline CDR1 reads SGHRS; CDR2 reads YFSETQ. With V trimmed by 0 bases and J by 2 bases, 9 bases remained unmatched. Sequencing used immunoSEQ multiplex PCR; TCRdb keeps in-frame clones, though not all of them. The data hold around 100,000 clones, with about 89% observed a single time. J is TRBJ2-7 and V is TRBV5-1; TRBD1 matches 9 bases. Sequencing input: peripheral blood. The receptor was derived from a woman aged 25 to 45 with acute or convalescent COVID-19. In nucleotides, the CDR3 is TGCGCCAGCAGCTTGGCTCCCCATGGGACAGGGACCTACGAGCAGTACTTC. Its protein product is CASSLAPHGTGTYEQYF.